Shown below are 4 T cell receptor beta chains from a single sample sequenced in a study of blood T cell repertoires in COVID-19. TCRdb's table, derived via immunoSEQ multiplex PCR, lists solely in-frame clones and lacks some. The table shows approximately 210,000 clones, with approximately 87% occurring only once. What was sequenced was peripheral blood. All receptors derive from a woman between 65 and 79 years old with acute or convalescent COVID-19.

The J gene is TRBJ1-1, the V gene TRBV18; 11 nucleotides match TRBD1. The CDR3 has 12 amino acids. Germline lookup yields CDR1 KGHSH and CDR2 LQKENI. Trimming took 6 bases from V and 10 from J; bases not matched to a gene: 4. The chain's CDR3 is CASSRGQGGAFF. CDR3 nucleotide sequence: TGTGCCAGCTCCCGGGGACAGGGGGGAGCTTTCTTT.

This chain joins TRBV3-1 (or the pseudogene TRBV3-2) and TRBJ1-4; D is undetermined. Trimming cost V 2 bases and J 6 bases, with 7 bases left between them. The CDR3 extends over 13 amino acids. In germline, CDR1 is LGHDT, CDR2 YNNKEL (reference sequence). CDR3 DNA sequence: TGTGCCAGCAGCCAACGGGGTTATGAAAAACTGTTTTTT. This sequence encodes CASSQRGYEKLFF.

The V and J genes are TRBV9 and TRBJ1-5; D ambiguous. This CDR3 is built from 15 residues. From germline, CDR1 is SGDLS and CDR2 YYNGEE. V was cut by 0 bases and J by 3 bases, with 10 bases left in between. In nucleotides, the CDR3 is TGTGCCAGCAGCGTAGGCTCCGGGAACAATCAGCCCCAGCATTTT. Translating gives CASSVGSGNNQPQHF.

This chain uses TRBV5-1 with TRBJ2-7; 9 bases fit TRBD2. CDR1 is SGHRS, CDR2 YFSETQ, per germline. The CDR3 is 16 amino acids. Unmatched junction bases numbered 10, after V lost 3 bases and J lost 3 bases. As DNA, the CDR3 is TGCGCCAGCAGCTCTTCACCCGGACTAGCGAACTACGAGCAGTACTTC. Its translation: CASSSSPGLANYEQYF.